Below, one T cell receptor (beta chain) is given with its context. Only in-frame clones appear in the TCRdb table, and some are missing; sequencing was by immunoSEQ multiplex PCR. The sample has 110,000 to 150,000 clones, approximately 82% seen once. The data are from a study of blood T cell repertoires in COVID-19. CDR1 ENHRY and CDR2 SYGVKD come from the germline V gene. CDR3 length equals 14 residues. The V end was cut by 0 bases, the J end by 5 bases, with 10 bases between. The chain combines TRBV10-3 with TRBJ1-1, with D uncertain. Sequencing was performed on peripheral blood. The sequence was collected from a man in his 60s with active or convalescent COVID-19. The CDR3 DNA reads as TGTGCCATCAGTGAGTCTTCCTCCCGGACTGAAGCTTTCTTT. Translated, it gives CAISESSSRTEAFF.